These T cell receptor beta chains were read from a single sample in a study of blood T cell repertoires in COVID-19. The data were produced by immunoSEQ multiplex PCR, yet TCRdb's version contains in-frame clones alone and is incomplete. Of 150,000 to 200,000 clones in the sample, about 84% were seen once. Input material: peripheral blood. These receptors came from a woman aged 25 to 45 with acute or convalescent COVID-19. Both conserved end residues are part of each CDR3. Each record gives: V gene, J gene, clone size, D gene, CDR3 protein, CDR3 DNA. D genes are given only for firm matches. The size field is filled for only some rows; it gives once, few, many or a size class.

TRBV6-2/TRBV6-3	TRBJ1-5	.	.	CASSRPGLEMAQPQHF	TGTGCCAGCAGTCGACCCGGACTGGAAATGGCTCAGCCCCAGCATTTT
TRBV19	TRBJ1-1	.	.	CASSPGRSTEAFF	TGTGCCAGTTCCCCTGGGCGATCTACTGAAGCTTTCTTT
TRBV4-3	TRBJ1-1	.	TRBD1	CASSQVGVLGRGHTEAFF	TGCGCCAGCAGCCAAGTCGGGGTTTTGGGAAGGGGGCACACTGAAGCTTTCTTT
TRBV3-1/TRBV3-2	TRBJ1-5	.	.	CASAKQGSGNQPQHF	TGTGCCAGCGCTAAACAGGGATCGGGCAATCAGCCCCAGCATTTT
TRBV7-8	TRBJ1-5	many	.	CASSPGLLSQHF	TGTGCCAGCAGCCCAGGATTACTGTCCCAGCATTTT
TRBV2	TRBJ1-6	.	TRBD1	CASRELTGEGSPLHF	TGTGCCAGCAGGGAACTGACAGGGGAGGGTTCACCCCTCCACTTT
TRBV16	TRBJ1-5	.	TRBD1	CASSRQGAHQPQHF	TGTGCCAGCAGCCGGCAGGGGGCCCATCAGCCCCAGCATTTT
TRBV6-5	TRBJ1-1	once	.	CASARNTEAFF	TGTGCCAGCGCCAGAAACACTGAAGCTTTCTTT
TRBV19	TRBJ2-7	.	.	CASSQSPRYEQYF	TGTGCCAGTAGTCAAAGCCCTAGGTACGAGCAGTACTTC
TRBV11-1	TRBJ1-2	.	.	CASSSTGIVGYTF	TGTGCCAGCAGCTCTACAGGAATAGTAGGCTACACCTTC
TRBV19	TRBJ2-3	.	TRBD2	CATSGGLAGADTQYF	TGTGCCACCTCAGGAGGACTAGCGGGAGCAGATACGCAGTATTTT
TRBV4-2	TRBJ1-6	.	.	CASSQDMTGGSYNSPLHF	TGTGCCAGCAGCCAAGATATGACAGGCGGTTCCTATAATTCACCCCTCCACTTT
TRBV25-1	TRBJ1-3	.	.	CASRGGGLDSGNTIYF	TGTGCCAGCAGGGGAGGAGGGTTGGACTCTGGAAACACCATATATTTT
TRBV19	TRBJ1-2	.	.	CASSQSGMYGYTF	TGTGCCAGTAGCCAATCTGGCATGTACGGCTACACCTTC
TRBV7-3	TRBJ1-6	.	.	CASSQQGRNSPLHF	TGTGCCAGCAGCCAACAGGGTCGGAATTCACCCCTCCACTTT
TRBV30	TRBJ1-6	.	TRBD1	CAWRDRDSNSPLHF	TGTGCCTGGAGGGACCGGGACAGCAATTCACCCCTCCACTTT
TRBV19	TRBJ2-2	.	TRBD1	CATLDRALNGELFF	TGTGCCACCCTGGACAGGGCTCTTAACGGGGAGCTGTTTTTT
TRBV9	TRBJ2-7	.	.	CASSVGWQSSYEQYF	TGTGCCAGCAGCGTAGGCTGGCAAAGCTCCTACGAGCAGTACTTC
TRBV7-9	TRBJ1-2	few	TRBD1	CASSLAGGGYTF	TGTGCCAGCAGCTTGGCAGGGGGTGGCTACACCTTC
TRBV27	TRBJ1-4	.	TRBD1	CASSHDRGGEKLFF	TGTGCCAGCAGCCACGACAGGGGAGGGGAAAAACTGTTTTTT
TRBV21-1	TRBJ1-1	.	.	CASSKLGPIEAFF	TGTGCCAGCAGCAAATTGGGCCCGATTGAAGCTTTCTTT
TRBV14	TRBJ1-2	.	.	CASSQLTGSYGYTF	TGTGCCAGCAGCCAATTAACAGGATCCTATGGCTACACCTTC
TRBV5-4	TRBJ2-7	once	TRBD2	CASSKTVVAGGRDEQYF	TGTGCCAGCAGCAAAACCGTGGTAGCGGGGGGGCGGGACGAGCAGTACTTC
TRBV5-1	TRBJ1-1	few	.	CASSPGGGDTEAFF	TGCGCCAGCAGCCCGGGAGGAGGGGACACTGAAGCTTTCTTT
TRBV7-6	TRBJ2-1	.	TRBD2	CASSLRVAGSSEQFF	TGTGCCAGCAGCTTAAGAGTAGCGGGGAGTTCTGAGCAGTTCTTC
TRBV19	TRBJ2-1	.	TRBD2	CASSSGGGAPNEQFF	TGTGCCAGTAGTAGTGGCGGGGGGGCCCCCAATGAGCAGTTCTTC
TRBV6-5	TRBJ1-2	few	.	CASSNHRDNGYTF	TGTGCCAGCAGTAACCACAGGGATAATGGCTACACCTTC
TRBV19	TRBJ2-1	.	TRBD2	CASSSPVTSGLTFNEQFF	TGTGCCAGTAGTTCCCCGGTTACTAGCGGGTTAACATTCAATGAGCAGTTCTTC
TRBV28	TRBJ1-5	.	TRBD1	CASSLGGQINQPQHF	TGTGCCAGCAGTTTGGGGGGACAGATCAATCAGCCCCAGCATTTT
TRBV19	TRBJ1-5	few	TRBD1	CASSLRSGGHNQPQHF	TGTGCCAGTAGTCTACGATCAGGGGGGCACAATCAGCCCCAGCATTTT
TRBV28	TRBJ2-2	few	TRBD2	CASSYARTSGTGELFF	TGTGCCAGCAGTTACGCCAGGACTAGCGGAACCGGGGAGCTGTTTTTT
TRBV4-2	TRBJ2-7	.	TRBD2	CASSQELAGGRYEQYF	TGTGCCAGCAGCCAAGAGTTAGCGGGGGGGCGCTACGAGCAGTACTTC
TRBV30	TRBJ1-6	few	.	CAWSREGLANSPLHF	TGTGCCTGGAGTAGAGAAGGCCTAGCTAATTCACCCCTCCACTTT
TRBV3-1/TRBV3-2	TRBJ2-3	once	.	CASSRELDATDTQYF	TGTGCCAGCAGCCGAGAGCTAGACGCCACAGATACGCAGTATTTT
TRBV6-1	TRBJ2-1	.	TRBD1	CASSEIQGSYNEQFF	TGTGCCAGCAGTGAAATACAGGGGTCCTACAATGAGCAGTTCTTC
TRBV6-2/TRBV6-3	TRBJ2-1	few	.	CASSQGGPEQFF	TGTGCCAGCAGCCAAGGAGGGCCCGAGCAGTTCTTC
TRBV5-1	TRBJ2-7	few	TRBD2	CASSWAAGGFYEQYF	TGCGCCAGCAGCTGGGCAGCGGGAGGGTTCTACGAGCAGTACTTC